This TCR beta chain was sequenced for a study of Ad26.COV2.S vaccination and SARS-CoV-2 variants. Produced via immunoSEQ multiplex PCR; TCRdb's table is partial and in-frame only. The table records fewer than 500,000 clones, 85% to 90% of them present only once. The CDR3 length is 15 residues. Germline V lookup: CDR1 MDHEN, CDR2 SYDVKM. Trimming at V came to 7 bases and at J to 0 bases, leaving 5 bases not matched to a gene. Indicated treatment: roughly 20 received Ad26.COV2.S at low or high dose, single or two shots; 5 received placebo; per-sample allocation not given. Sampling occurred on day 63 after the first vaccine or placebo injection. The administered vaccine (an Ad26 vector) expressed Wuhan-strain SARS-CoV-2 spike.

This material consisted of peripheral blood, taken in a trial of Ad26.COV2.S vaccine versus placebo. The TCR comes from a person aged 18-60 years who received the Ad26.COV2.S COVID-19 vaccine or a placebo. This chain connects TRBV28 to TRBJ2-3, with 9 nucleotides matching TRBD2. DNA for the CDR3: TGTGCCAGCACTGCGGGAGGGGGGAGCACAGATACGCAGTATTTT. As protein: CASTAGGGSTDTQYF.